This T cell receptor (beta chain) originates from a study of blood T cells in healthy people across ages. Study context: With template switching, about one barcoded beta molecule was captured per two T cells. Study-wide results and caveats: Donor CMV status was unknown, possibly confounding expanded clonotype changes. Comparison with aged donors showed that long-lived donors had more naive CD4+ cells and higher diversity.

Donor samples were obtained from healthy Caucasian individuals from Russia, aged about 6 to 90. As concerns this clonotype: Its antigen is unknown.

Together with a sample-barcoded 5' primer, a J-beta primer mix was included in a second PCR lasting about 6 to 11 cycles. TCRdb used MiXCR to reprocess the 5' RACE reads, holding one entry per CDR3 protein. The sample consists of about a million distinct CDR3 sequences, about 44% of them appearing once. The J segment lost 5 bases and the V segment lost 6 bases, leaving 4 bases of the junction unmatched. This CDR3 is 12 amino acids long. Looked up from germline, CDR1 is DFQATT and CDR2 is SNEGSKA (reference sequence). The origin of this receptor is a man aged 25-40 years in good health. The sample consisted of blood. The rearrangement uses TRBV20-1 and TRBJ2-1; 7 bases are a match to TRBD2. This CDR3 is CSAQRGHNEQFF. In nucleotides, the CDR3 is TGCAGTGCCCAGCGGGGACACAATGAGCAGTTCTTC.